A selection of T cell receptor beta chains follows, all from one sample in a study of T-cell memory formation after mild COVID-19. TCRdb recomputed calls from the 5' RACE reads with MiXCR, one row per CDR3 protein. The profile covers around 140,000 distinct CDR3 sequences, with roughly 19% appearing a single time and around 2.4% taken by the ten largest. Sequenced material: PBMCs or a T cell subset sorted from them (not recorded which). These receptors were collected from an adult woman who had mild COVID-19 (a few samples of this study predate the infection). Cell type and time point are not known. CDR3s include the opening cysteine and the closing phenylalanine or tryptophan. A D gene is named only where the DNA matches it firmly.

v_call d_call cdr3_aa
TRBV18 TRBD1 CASSTTGQYTEAFF
TRBV24-1 - CATSDWRLQGQGIYNEQFF
TRBV20-1 - CSGTGPGTQYF
TRBV4-2 - CASSQEGAIYEQYF
TRBV4-1 - CASSQDLHGYGYTF
TRBV28 - CASSFRGSGYTF
TRBV11-2 TRBD2 CASSLKAGGPIDTQYF
TRBV12-3/TRBV12-4 - CASSPSNLGQPQHF
TRBV5-1 - CASTLTSPGSTEAFF
TRBV7-9 - CASSSEGRNSYEQYF
TRBV5-1 TRBD1 CASSRDSTNEKLFF
TRBV3-1 TRBD1 CASSRGDRVNSPLHF
TRBV6-5 - CASSLAYPPVQPQHF
TRBV7-3 TRBD2 CASSFVAGAGSYNEQFF
TRBV3-1 - CASRYGGRTQETQYF
TRBV9 TRBD1 CASSVEQGEVVEYGYTF
TRBV24-1 TRBD1 CATSVTGGAEAFF
TRBV11-2 - CASSLEGIMRNEQFF
TRBV7-2 - CASSSRDLETQYF
TRBV28 - CASREQGIPYEQYF
TRBV28 - CASSGTALNTEAFF
TRBV12-3/TRBV12-4 TRBD1 CASTRTGGLNTEAFF
TRBV3-1 - CASSLQLASGYTF
TRBV7-2 - CASSLDGIRNTEAFF
TRBV5-5 - CASSLLTTQYF
TRBV7-3 - CASSFGSTDTQYF
TRBV5-1 TRBD1 CASSPSTGQGAGNEQFF
TRBV2 - CASSVAPSYEQYF
TRBV6-5 - CASSYSEDNEQFF
TRBV5-6 - CASSFWDATYEQYF
TRBV19 TRBD1 CASSLRDSSYNQPQHF
TRBV12-3/TRBV12-4 - CASSDEALNGELFF